A selection of T cell receptor beta chains follows, all from one sample in a study of blood T cell repertoires in COVID-19. This table comes from immunoSEQ multiplex PCR, and its TCRdb copy is limited to in-frame clones, with some not included. The sample lists nearly 200,000 clones, 84% occurring once. What was sequenced was peripheral blood. All receptors come from a woman in her seventies with active or convalescent COVID-19. The CDR3 runs from the conserved cysteine through the conserved F or W. A D gene is named only where the DNA matches it firmly. Only part of the rows carry a size: once, few, many, or a class if the clone is expanded.

TRBJ2-7 | few | NA | TRBV5-1 | TGCGCCAGCAGCGCATCAACAGGGAACTACGAGCAGTACTTC | CASSASTGNYEQYF
TRBJ1-2 | NA | TRBD1 | TRBV5-1 | TGCGCCAGCAGCTTGGGGACAGGGTCTAACTATGGCTACACCTTC | CASSLGTGSNYGYTF
TRBJ2-7 | NA | NA | TRBV27 | TGTGCCAGCAGTTTACTAGGAGGATACGAGCAGTACTTC | CASSLLGGYEQYF
TRBJ1-2 | NA | NA | TRBV19 | TGTGCCAGTAGCTTTTACGAGGAGAACTATGGCTACACCTTC | CASSFYEENYGYTF
TRBJ1-4 | NA | TRBD1 | TRBV27 | TGTGCCAGCATGCCCATTAGAAAAGGGACAGATGAAAAACTGTTTTTT | CASMPIRKGTDEKLFF
TRBJ2-1 | NA | NA | TRBV5-1 | TGCGCCAGCAGCTTGGTGGCGGGGAGTGGAGTTGAGCAGTTCTTC | CASSLVAGSGVEQFF
TRBJ1-1 | NA | NA | TRBV11-3 | TGTGCCAGCAGCTTAGGTGGAGAACAAGCTTTCTTT | CASSLGGEQAFF
TRBJ2-1 | NA | TRBD2 | TRBV5-1 | TGCGCCAGCAGCTTGGGAAGCGGGAGCTTGAATGAGCAGTTCTTC | CASSLGSGSLNEQFF
TRBJ2-1 | NA | TRBD2 | TRBV4-2 | TGTGCCAGCAGCCAAGTTGGCCTAGCGGGGCCCAATGAGCAGTTCTTC | CASSQVGLAGPNEQFF
TRBJ1-1 | many | NA | TRBV20-1 | TGCAGTGCTAGCGGACAGAGTTTGGCTTTCTTT | CSASGQSLAFF
TRBJ2-7 | NA | NA | TRBV11-2 | TGTGCCAGCAGTTCTTACTACGAGCAGTACTTC | CASSSYYEQYF
TRBJ2-7 | NA | TRBD1 | TRBV5-1 | TGCGCCAGCAGCTTAGGGACAGGGAGGGACGAGCAGTACTTC | CASSLGTGRDEQYF
TRBJ2-5 | NA | NA | TRBV2 | TGTGCCAGCAGTGATAGCCCGGGAGACTGGGAGACCCAGTACTTC | CASSDSPGDWETQYF
TRBJ1-2 | NA | NA | TRBV19 | TGTGCCACCCGACGGGTTGATACAGGGACCTTTAACTATGGCTACACCTTC | CATRRVDTGTFNYGYTF
TRBJ1-6 | NA | NA | TRBV7-3 | TGTGCCAGCAGCGAGTCGGAGAATTCACCCCTCCACTTT | CASSESENSPLHF
TRBJ1-2 | NA | TRBD1 | TRBV7-9 | TGTGCCAGCAGCTTAGGGAGGCGGGACAGTGAGGGCTACACCTTC | CASSLGRRDSEGYTF
TRBJ1-2 | once | NA | TRBV19 | TGTGCCAGTAGTATAGCCCTTAACTATGGCTACACCTTC | CASSIALNYGYTF
TRBJ2-7 | NA | NA | TRBV28 | TGTGCCAGCAGTCCCCTAGGGCAGGGGCGTTGGGAGCAGTACTTC | CASSPLGQGRWEQYF
TRBJ2-2 | NA | NA | TRBV6-5 | TGTGCCAGCAGTATAGCGCTTAGAGGGACCGGGGAGCTGTTTTTT | CASSIALRGTGELFF
TRBJ2-7 | NA | NA | TRBV6-5 | TGTGCCAGCAGCCGCATTAGGGGATCCTACGAGCAGTACTTC | CASSRIRGSYEQYF
TRBJ1-2 | NA | NA | TRBV21-1 | TGTGCCAGCAGCAAAGAGAGGAACGACTATGGCTACACCTTC | CASSKERNDYGYTF
TRBJ1-3 | NA | TRBD1 | TRBV28 | TGTGCCAGCAGGCTCTCAGGGACAGGCCACTCTGGAAACACCATATATTTT | CASRLSGTGHSGNTIYF
TRBJ1-1 | once | NA | TRBV27 | TGTGCCAGCAGTTCTCCAGGGGCTGAAGCTTTCTTT | CASSSPGAEAFF
TRBJ2-7 | few | NA | TRBV5-1 | TGCGCCAGCAGCTTGGCGGGTGTCCCCGAAGGCGAGCAGTACTTC | CASSLAGVPEGEQYF
TRBJ2-3 | NA | TRBD2 | TRBV9 | TGTGCCAGCACCCTCAATACGGGGGGTGCAGATACGCAGTATTTT | CASTLNTGGADTQYF
TRBJ2-4 | NA | TRBD2 | TRBV5-8 | TGTGCCAGCAGCCCTTTTCTAGCGGGAGGGCTCAAAAACATTCAGTACTTC | CASSPFLAGGLKNIQYF
TRBJ2-2 | NA | TRBD2 | TRBV6-6 | TGTGCCAGCAGCCCCGCTTTCGCGGGAGCCGGGGAGCTGTTTTTT | CASSPAFAGAGELFF
TRBJ1-1 | NA | NA | TRBV5-1 | TGCGCCAGCGGGACCAGGGAGGGCACTGAAGCTTTCTTT | CASGTREGTEAFF
TRBJ1-6 | NA | NA | TRBV7-9 | TGTGCCAGCAGCCCCACCAGGGCCAGAGAAGGTTCACCCCTCCACTTT | CASSPTRAREGSPLHF
TRBJ2-7 | NA | TRBD1 | TRBV7-3 | TGTGCCAGCAGCCGCGAGGGGCCTCGAGGGGGCCACGAGCAGTACTTC | CASSREGPRGGHEQYF
TRBJ2-2 | NA | NA | TRBV19 | TGTGCCAGTAGTTATCAGGGTACCGGGGAGCTGTTTTTT | CASSYQGTGELFF
TRBJ2-4 | NA | NA | TRBV9 | TGTGCCAGCAGCGTAGGTAGTACAGGGAGGGTCCAAAACATTCAGTACTTC | CASSVGSTGRVQNIQYF
TRBJ1-1 | NA | NA | TRBV12-3/TRBV12-4 | TGTGCCAGCAGTTTAAGGGGAAACACTGAAGCTTTCTTT | CASSLRGNTEAFF
TRBJ2-1 | NA | TRBD2 | TRBV10-3 | TGTGCCATCTCCCAGGGGTTGTACGGTAGCGGGAGGAATAATGAGCAGTTCTTC | CAISQGLYGSGRNNEQFF
TRBJ1-1 | NA | NA | TRBV19 | TGTGCCAGTAGTATCAACAGAAACACTGAAGCTTTCTTT | CASSINRNTEAFF
TRBJ1-6 | NA | NA | TRBV28 | TGTGCCAGCAGTCCAATTAAGTCTCTAGGATCACCCCTCCACTTT | CASSPIKSLGSPLHF
TRBJ1-5 | once | TRBD1 | TRBV2 | TGTGCCAGCGGGGCCGGGACAGGAGATCAGCCCCAGCATTTT | CASGAGTGDQPQHF
TRBJ2-7 | NA | NA | TRBV5-1 | TGCGCCAGCAGCAATACAGGAGCCTACGAGCAGTACTTC | CASSNTGAYEQYF
TRBJ2-1 | many | TRBD2 | TRBV6-1 | TGTGCCAGCAGTGAAGGGGTTCCCAGACTAGCGGGAGGTTCCAATGAGCAGTTCTTC | CASSEGVPRLAGGSNEQFF